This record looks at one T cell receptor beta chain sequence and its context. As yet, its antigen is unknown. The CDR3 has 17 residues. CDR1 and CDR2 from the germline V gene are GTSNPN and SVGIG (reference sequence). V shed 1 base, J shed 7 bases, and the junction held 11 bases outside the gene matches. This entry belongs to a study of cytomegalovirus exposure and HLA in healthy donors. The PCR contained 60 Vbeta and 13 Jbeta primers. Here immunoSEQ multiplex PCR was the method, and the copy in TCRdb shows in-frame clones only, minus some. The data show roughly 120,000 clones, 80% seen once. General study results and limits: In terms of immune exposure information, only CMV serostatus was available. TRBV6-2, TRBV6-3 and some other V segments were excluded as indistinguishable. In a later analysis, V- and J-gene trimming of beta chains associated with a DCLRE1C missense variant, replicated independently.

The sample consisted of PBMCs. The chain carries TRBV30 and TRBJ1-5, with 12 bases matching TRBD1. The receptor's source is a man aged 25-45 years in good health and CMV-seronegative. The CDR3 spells CAWSAPGQGAGGQPQHF. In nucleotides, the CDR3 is TGTGCCTGGAGTGCGCCGGGACAGGGGGCAGGAGGGCAGCCCCAGCATTTT.